This T cell receptor (beta chain) was found in a study of blood T cell repertoires in COVID-19 (dated by TCRdb to 2018 to 2021). Background on the whole study: Collaborator samples came from the United States, Italy and Spain and covered acute and convalescent phases of COVID-19. The prospective study material was composed of cDNA or gDNA derived from T cells, B-cell-depleted T cells, or PBMCs. Subjects who had been exposed to COVID-19, were actively infected with it, or had recovered from it provided the deeply sampled blood TCRbeta repertoires that made up the dataset. The repertoires were made available in a free public database intended to serve as a resource for research on the immune response to SARS-CoV-2. The samples were drawn from two sources: the first 160 participants of the ongoing ImmuneRACE study, and over 1,000 subjects contributed by 6 global collaborators. A de-identified subject ID, COVID-19 status, age in years and sex were almost always included in the sample metadata. HLA class I and class II types, where available, came from metadata supplied by the sample provider rather than from assay-based typing.

Whole blood was collected in K2EDTA tubes by collaborating institutions according to the institutions' own protocols. For TCRbeta analysis, collaborators shipped samples as frozen whole blood, isolated PBMCs, or DNA extracted from either of those sample types. Comment on this clone: Its target antigen remains unknown. No clone much larger than this one lies a single base away; base qualities are absent.

TCRbeta CDR3 regions were amplified from genomic DNA by means of the immunoSEQ Assay, a bias-controlled multiplex PCR. On the authors' methods: The number of nucleated cells in each sample was estimated from the amplification of reference gene primers within the assay. Sequence reads were collapsed and filtered to measure the absolute abundance of every unique TCRbeta CDR3 rearrangement. For each sample, productive Simpson clonality was calculated by taking the square root of Simpson's diversity index across productive rearrangements. The table comes from immuneACCESS by way of TCRdb, which keeps in-frame sequences with V and J called. Part of the clones is missing from these tables; in studies checked, under half for an unresolved V gene and the rest for unknown reasons. V, J and clone size are those of that table, while D and trimming were read from the DNA. In all, the sample holds 150,000 or so clones, and around 84% of those were seen once. The ten largest clonotypes hold around 6.7% of the sample.

The paper as a whole reports these results and caveats: The amount of clinical and demographic metadata varied by source and participant and was provided uncurated.

This TCR was recovered from a woman aged 45-65 years in a cohort sampled during active or convalescent COVID-19. Specimen: peripheral blood.

The base sequence is TGTGCCACCAGTGACCGTCACTATGGCTACACCTTC. Its protein reads: CATSDRHYGYTF. Here the chain combines TRBV24-1 and TRBJ1-2; no D gene is confidently identified. For CDR1 and CDR2, the germline V gene lists KGHDR and SFDVKD. V is clipped by 4 bases and J by 3 bases, and the sequence between their germline boundaries is 5 bases long. Taken from cysteine to phenylalanine, the CDR3 has 12 residues. Only CDR3 DNA is held: 36 bases, read in frame from base 1.